The entry below describes one T cell receptor (beta chain). In the original processing: Estimation of nucleated cell counts relied on the amplification of reference gene primers. This table comes from immunoSEQ multiplex PCR, and its TCRdb copy is limited to in-frame clones, with some not included. D and trimming come from the DNA, and the V and J calls and clone size come from that table. The data hold over 300,000 clones, with 90% observed a single time. This entry is derived from a study of blood T cell repertoires in COVID-19. Study at large: PBMCs, B-cell-depleted T cells, or T cells were the source of the cDNA or gDNA that made up the material.

The CDR3 sequence is 15 residues long. CDR1 and CDR2 from the germline V gene are MNHEY and SMNVEV (reference sequence). V shed 4 bases and J 7 bases; nucleotides not matched to a gene: 4. This sequence was found in a man between 18 and 29 years old with active or convalescent COVID-19. Sequencing was done on a sample of peripheral blood. J is TRBJ1-4 and V is TRBV27; 12 bases line up with TRBD1. The CDR3 is CASSYGDRGLEKLFF. The CDR3 DNA sequence: TGTGCCAGCAGTTACGGGGACAGGGGGCTTGAAAAACTGTTTTTT.